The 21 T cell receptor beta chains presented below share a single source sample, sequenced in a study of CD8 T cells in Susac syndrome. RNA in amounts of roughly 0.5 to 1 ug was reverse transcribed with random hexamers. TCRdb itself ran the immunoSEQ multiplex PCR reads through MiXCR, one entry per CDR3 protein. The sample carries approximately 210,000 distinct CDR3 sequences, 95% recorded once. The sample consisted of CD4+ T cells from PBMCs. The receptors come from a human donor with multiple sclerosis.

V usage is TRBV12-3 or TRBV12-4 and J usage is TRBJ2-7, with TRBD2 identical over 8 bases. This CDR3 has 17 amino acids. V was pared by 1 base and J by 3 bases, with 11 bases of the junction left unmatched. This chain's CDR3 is CASSLGAMGLVIYEQYF. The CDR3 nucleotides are TGTGCCAGCAGTTTAGGTGCAATGGGACTAGTGATCTACGAGCAGTACTTC.

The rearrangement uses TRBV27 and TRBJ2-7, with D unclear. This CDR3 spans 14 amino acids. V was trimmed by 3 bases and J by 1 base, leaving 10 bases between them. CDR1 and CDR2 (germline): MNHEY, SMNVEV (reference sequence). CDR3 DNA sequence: TGTGCCAGCAGTTTGTCGCCGCTATCCTACGAGCAGTACTTC. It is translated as CASSLSPLSYEQYF.

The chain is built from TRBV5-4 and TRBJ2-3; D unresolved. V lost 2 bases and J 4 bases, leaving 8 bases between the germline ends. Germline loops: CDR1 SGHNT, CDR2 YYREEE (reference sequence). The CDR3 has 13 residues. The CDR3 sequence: CASSFPPPDTQYF. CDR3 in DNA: TGTGCCAGCAGCTTCCCCCCGCCAGATACGCAGTATTTT.

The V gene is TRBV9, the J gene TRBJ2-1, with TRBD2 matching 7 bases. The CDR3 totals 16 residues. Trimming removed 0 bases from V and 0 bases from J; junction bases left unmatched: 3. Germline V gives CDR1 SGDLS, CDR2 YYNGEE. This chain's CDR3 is CASSVGASGSYNEQFF. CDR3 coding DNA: TGTGCCAGCAGCGTAGGCGCTAGCGGCTCCTACAATGAGCAGTTCTTC.

CDR3 nucleotide sequence: TGTGCCTGGAGTGTGGTACGGCCTGGAAACACCATATATTTT. Protein sequence: CAWSVVRPGNTIYF. The chain uses TRBV30 and TRBJ1-3; D gene ambiguous. Deletions cut 0 bases from V and 2 bases from J, with 8 bases between. Germline-derived CDR1 and CDR2 are GTSNPN and SVGIG (reference sequence). The length of the CDR3 is 14 residues.

The CDR3 sequence is CAISESTGGRDTQYF. The CDR3 nucleotides read TGTGCCATCAGTGAGTCGACAGGGGGTAGAGATACGCAGTATTTT. The V call is TRBV10-3, the J call TRBJ2-3, with TRBD1 matching over 9 bases. Germline V gene lookup returns CDR1 ENHRY and CDR2 SYGVKD. This CDR3 spans 15 amino acids. V lost 0 bases, J lost 5 bases, and 3 bases stayed unmatched.

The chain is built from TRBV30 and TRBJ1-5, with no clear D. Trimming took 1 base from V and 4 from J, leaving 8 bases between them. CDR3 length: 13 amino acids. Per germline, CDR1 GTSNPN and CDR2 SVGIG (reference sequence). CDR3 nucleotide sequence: TGTGCCTGGAGTGGGGGAGTTAATCAGCCCCAGCATTTT. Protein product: CAWSGGVNQPQHF.

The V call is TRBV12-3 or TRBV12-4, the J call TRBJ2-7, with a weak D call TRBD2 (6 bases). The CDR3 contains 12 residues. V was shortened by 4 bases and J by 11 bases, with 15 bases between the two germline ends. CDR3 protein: CASSWGGPLEYF. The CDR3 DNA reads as TGTGCCAGCAGTTGGGGAGGACCCTTGGAGTACTTC.

DNA for the CDR3: TGTGCCAGCAGCCTTTTCGGGAGAGAGGAGCAGTACTTC. Its protein product is CASSLFGREEQYF. The rearrangement joins TRBV7-8 to TRBJ2-7; a possible D gene is TRBD2 (6 bases). The CDR3 extends over 13 amino acids. The germline CDR1 and CDR2 sequences are SGHVS and FQNEAQ. V gave up 5 bases and J gave up 7 bases, with 15 bases separating them.

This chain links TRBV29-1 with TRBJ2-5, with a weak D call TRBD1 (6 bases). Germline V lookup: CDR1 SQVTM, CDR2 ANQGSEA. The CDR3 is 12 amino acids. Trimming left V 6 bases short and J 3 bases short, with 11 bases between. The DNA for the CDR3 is TGCAGCGTGGACAGTTTGAAAGAGACCCAGTACTTC. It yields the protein CSVDSLKETQYF.

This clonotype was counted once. The CDR3 sequence: CASSFLGADTQYF. The CDR3 DNA follows: TGTGCCAGCAGTTTCCTGGGGGCAGATACGCAGTATTTT. The chain is built from TRBV27 and TRBJ2-3; D possibly matches TRBD1 or TRBD2 (5 bases each). The CDR3 consists of 13 residues. With 3 bases removed from V and 4 bases from J, the gap between germline ends came to 8 bases. Per the germline V gene, CDR1 is MNHEY and CDR2 is SMNVEV (reference sequence).

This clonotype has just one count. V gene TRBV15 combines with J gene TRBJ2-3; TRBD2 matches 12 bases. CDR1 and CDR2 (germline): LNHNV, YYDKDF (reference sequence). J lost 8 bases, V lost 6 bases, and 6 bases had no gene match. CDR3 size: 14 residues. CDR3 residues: CATSPGLAGGTQYF. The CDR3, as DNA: TGTGCCACCAGTCCGGGACTAGCGGGTGGTACGCAGTATTTT.

The CDR3: CASQVPMGNQPQHF. The CDR3 bases are TGTGCCAGCCAAGTTCCAATGGGCAATCAGCCCCAGCATTTT. The chain couples TRBV28 to TRBJ1-5; D gene uncertain. The V end lost 8 bases, the J end lost 2 bases, and 13 bases lay between the germline ends. Per germline, CDR1 MDHEN and CDR2 SYDVKM. The CDR3 covers 14 residues.

The CDR3 region has the DNA TGTGCCAGCAAAGTCTTGAACGGGGAGCTGTTTTTT. As protein: CASKVLNGELFF. The genes are TRBV28 and TRBJ2-2; the D is unclear. Trimming removed 7 bases at V and 7 bases at J, with 10 bases between. This CDR3 contains 12 residues. Germline CDR1 MDHEN, CDR2 SYDVKM.

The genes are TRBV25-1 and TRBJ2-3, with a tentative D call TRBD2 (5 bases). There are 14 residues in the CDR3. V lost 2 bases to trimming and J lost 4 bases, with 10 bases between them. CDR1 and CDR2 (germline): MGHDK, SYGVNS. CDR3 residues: CASSEPSRPDTQYF. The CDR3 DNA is TGTGCCAGCAGTGAACCTAGCCGCCCAGATACGCAGTATTTT.

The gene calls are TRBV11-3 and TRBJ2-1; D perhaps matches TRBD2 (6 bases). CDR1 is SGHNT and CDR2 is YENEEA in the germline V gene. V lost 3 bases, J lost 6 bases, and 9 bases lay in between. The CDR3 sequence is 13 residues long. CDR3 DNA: TGTGCCAGCAGCTTTGTCGGGAGCAATGAGCAGTTCTTC. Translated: CASSFVGSNEQFF.

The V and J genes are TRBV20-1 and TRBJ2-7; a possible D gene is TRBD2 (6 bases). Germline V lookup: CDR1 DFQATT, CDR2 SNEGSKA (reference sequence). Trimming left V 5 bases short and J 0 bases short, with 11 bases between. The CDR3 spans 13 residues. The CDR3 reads CSAAGPHSYEQYF. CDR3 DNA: TGCAGTGCTGCGGGACCCCACTCCTACGAGCAGTACTTC.

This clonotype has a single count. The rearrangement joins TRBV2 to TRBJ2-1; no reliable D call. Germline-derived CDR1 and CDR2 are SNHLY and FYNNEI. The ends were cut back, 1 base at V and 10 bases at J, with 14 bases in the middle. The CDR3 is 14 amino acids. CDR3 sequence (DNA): TGTGCCAGCAGTGAAGGCGGCCGACCATGGGAGCAGTTCTTC. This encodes CASSEGGRPWEQFF.

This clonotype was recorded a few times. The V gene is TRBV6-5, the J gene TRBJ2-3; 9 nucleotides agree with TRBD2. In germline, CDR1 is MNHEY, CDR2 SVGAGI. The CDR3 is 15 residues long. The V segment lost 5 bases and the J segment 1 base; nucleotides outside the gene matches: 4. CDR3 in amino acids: CASSNPSGGTDTQYF. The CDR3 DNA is TGTGCCAGCAGTAACCCTAGCGGGGGCACAGATACGCAGTATTTT.

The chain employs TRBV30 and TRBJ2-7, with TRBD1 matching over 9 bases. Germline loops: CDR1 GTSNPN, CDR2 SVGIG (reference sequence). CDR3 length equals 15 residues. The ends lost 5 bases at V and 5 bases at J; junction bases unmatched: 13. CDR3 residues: CAWRGQGYSFDEQYF. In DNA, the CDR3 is TGTGCCTGGCGGGGACAGGGATATTCTTTTGACGAGCAGTACTTC.

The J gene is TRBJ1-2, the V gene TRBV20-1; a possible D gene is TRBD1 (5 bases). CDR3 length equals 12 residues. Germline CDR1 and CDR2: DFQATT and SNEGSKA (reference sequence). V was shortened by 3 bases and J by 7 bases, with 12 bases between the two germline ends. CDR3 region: CSARWDRGGYTF. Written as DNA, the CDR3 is TGCAGTGCTAGGTGGGACCGAGGTGGCTACACCTTC.